Listed below are T cell receptor beta chains from one sample, sequenced in a study of spatial heterogeneity in lung cancer. TCRdb ran MiXCR on the 5' RACE reads and lists one entry per CDR3 protein. The repertoire includes 40,000 to 55,000 distinct CDR3 sequences, about an eighth of them detected once, and about 55% sits in the top ten. The starting material was PBMCs, obtained at surgery. These receptor sequences come from a male donor with early-stage non-small cell lung cancer. Both conserved end residues are part of each CDR3. Each record gives: V gene, J gene, clone size, D gene, CDR3 protein, CDR3 DNA. A D gene is named only where the DNA matches it firmly. Only some rows state a clone size, as once, few, many or a class for expanded clones.

TRBV6-2/TRBV6-3	TRBJ2-2	many	TRBD1	CASSYFRGPTGELFF	TGTGCCAGCAGTTACTTCAGGGGGCCCACCGGGGAGCTGTTTTTT
TRBV2	TRBJ2-2	NA	TRBD2	CASKGLAGMNTGELFF	TGTGCCAGTAAAGGACTAGCGGGGATGAACACCGGGGAGCTGTTTTTT
TRBV28	TRBJ1-5	many	NA	CASRRSRGKSQPQHF	TGTGCCAGCAGGCGGAGCCGGGGCAAGAGCCAGCCCCAGCATTTT
TRBV12-3/TRBV12-4	TRBJ2-3	NA	NA	CASSNRIDTQYF	TGTGCCAGCAGCAACAGAATAGATACGCAGTATTTT
TRBV12-3/TRBV12-4	TRBJ1-5	NA	TRBD1	CASRLGTGSNQPQHF	TGTGCCAGCAGACTCGGGACAGGGAGCAATCAGCCCCAGCATTTT
TRBV27	TRBJ2-1	few	TRBD1	CASRLGTGVSSYNEQFF	TGTGCCAGCAGATTAGGGACAGGGGTCAGCTCCTACAATGAGCAGTTCTTC
TRBV4-3	TRBJ2-7	NA	NA	CASSQDQQGNYEQYF	TGCGCCAGCAGCCAAGATCAGCAGGGAAACTACGAGCAGTACTTC
TRBV7-9	TRBJ2-2	NA	NA	CASSLAKITPNTGELFF	TGTGCCAGCAGCTTAGCAAAGATCACCCCGAACACCGGGGAGCTGTTTTTT
TRBV5-6	TRBJ2-7	NA	NA	CASSFPAGGSLYF	TGTGCCAGCAGCTTCCCCGCCGGAGGAAGCCTGTACTTC
TRBV12-3/TRBV12-4	TRBJ2-6	NA	NA	CASRDPGPTSGANVLTF	TGTGCCAGCAGAGATCCGGGACCGACCTCTGGGGCCAACGTCCTGACTTTC
TRBV20-1	TRBJ2-5	few	NA	CSAWAGQETQYF	TGCAGTGCTTGGGCAGGGCAAGAGACCCAGTACTTC
TRBV5-6	TRBJ1-2	few	TRBD1	CASTLSQGAIGYTF	TGTGCCAGCACCCTCAGTCAGGGGGCGATAGGCTACACCTTC
TRBV29-1	TRBJ1-4	few	TRBD1	CSVPGQGNEKLFF	TGCAGCGTCCCGGGACAGGGGAATGAAAAACTGTTTTTT
TRBV5-6	TRBJ2-5	many	TRBD2	CASRGLAGGQETQYF	TGTGCCAGCAGAGGACTAGCGGGGGGACAAGAGACCCAGTACTTC
TRBV20-1	TRBJ2-7	NA	TRBD2	CSAGLAQRYEQYF	TGCAGTGCGGGACTAGCGCAACGCTACGAGCAGTACTTC
TRBV7-9	TRBJ2-1	few	TRBD2	CASSLAGGRFEQFF	TGTGCCAGCAGCTTAGCGGGAGGGCGGTTTGAGCAGTTCTTC
TRBV20-1	TRBJ2-5	NA	TRBD1	CSALGGQGAETQYF	TGCAGTGCTCTCGGGGGACAGGGGGCAGAGACCCAGTACTTC
TRBV30	TRBJ2-3	many	TRBD2	CACRLAVADTQYF	TGTGCCTGCCGGCTAGCGGTAGCAGATACGCAGTATTTT
TRBV7-2	TRBJ2-7	NA	NA	CASSLVGITYEQYF	TGTGCCAGCAGCTTAGTAGGGATCACCTACGAGCAGTACTTC
TRBV7-7	TRBJ1-1	NA	TRBD1	CASSETGGTEAFF	TGTGCTAGCAGCGAGACAGGGGGTACTGAAGCTTTCTTT
TRBV19	TRBJ2-5	few	TRBD1	CASSTGQGAVAQYF	TGTGCCAGTAGTACCGGACAGGGCGCTGTGGCCCAGTACTTC
TRBV14	TRBJ2-7	NA	NA	CASSQDSGGLIEQYF	TGTGCCAGCAGCCAAGATTCGGGGGGCCTTATCGAGCAGTACTTC
TRBV5-4	TRBJ1-6	NA	NA	CASSLARDSPLHF	TGTGCCAGCAGCTTGGCCCGGGACTCACCCCTCCACTTT
TRBV3-1	TRBJ2-7	NA	NA	CASSQVLTAHEQYF	TGTGCCAGCAGCCAAGTCCTTACCGCCCACGAGCAGTACTTC
TRBV7-9	TRBJ2-5	once	TRBD1	CASSWDRGPETQYF	TGTGCCAGCAGTTGGGACAGGGGGCCAGAGACCCAGTACTTC
TRBV2	TRBJ2-3	NA	TRBD1	CASSLQGAGDTQYF	TGTGCCAGCAGCCTACAGGGGGCTGGAGATACGCAGTATTTT
TRBV7-2	TRBJ1-4	many	NA	CASSLDGATNEKLFF	TGTGCCAGCAGCTTAGATGGGGCTACTAATGAAAAACTGTTTTTT
TRBV20-1	TRBJ2-5	NA	NA	CSAYSNRAQETQYF	TGCAGTGCTTATTCCAACAGGGCCCAAGAGACCCAGTACTTC
TRBV3-1	TRBJ2-2	large	NA	CASSQGTGTVGELFF	TGTGCCAGCAGCCAAGGCACCGGGACCGTCGGGGAGCTGTTTTTT
TRBV12-3/TRBV12-4	TRBJ1-2	many	NA	CASSLQGYDYTF	TGTGCCAGCAGCCTCCAGGGGTATGACTACACCTTC
TRBV4-3	TRBJ2-2	few	TRBD2	CASSQGSSGTNTGELFF	TGCGCCAGCAGCCAAGGCAGCAGCGGGACGAACACCGGGGAGCTGTTTTTT
TRBV5-1	TRBJ2-3	many	TRBD2	CASSFGTSGRSTDTQYF	TGCGCCAGCAGCTTTGGGACTAGCGGGAGGAGCACAGATACGCAGTATTTT
TRBV7-9	TRBJ1-2	many	NA	CASSSHVGLNYGYTF	TGTGCCAGCAGCTCACACGTGGGACTAAACTATGGCTACACCTTC
TRBV28	TRBJ2-1	few	TRBD2	CASRASGRVNNEQFF	TGTGCCAGCAGGGCTAGCGGGAGGGTCAACAATGAGCAGTTCTTC
TRBV7-9	TRBJ1-6	NA	NA	CASSLAAADSPLHF	TGTGCCAGCAGCTTAGCCGCAGCTGATTCACCCCTCCACTTT
TRBV6-5	TRBJ2-2	many	NA	CASSFENTGELFF	TGTGCCAGCAGTTTCGAGAACACCGGGGAGCTGTTTTTT
TRBV3-1	TRBJ1-1	few	TRBD1	CASSLRQGVTEAFF	TGTGCCAGCAGCTTACGACAGGGCGTCACTGAAGCTTTCTTT
TRBV4-2	TRBJ1-5	many	NA	CASSDRAGHQPQHF	TGTGCCAGCAGCGATAGGGCAGGGCATCAGCCCCAGCATTTT
TRBV3-1	TRBJ2-3	NA	TRBD2	CASSQDFGRGEADTQYF	TGTGCCAGCAGCCAAGATTTTGGGAGGGGAGAGGCAGATACGCAGTATTTT
TRBV5-1	TRBJ1-1	many	TRBD1	CASSWGQEYTEAFF	TGCGCCAGCAGCTGGGGACAGGAATACACTGAAGCTTTCTTT
TRBV28	TRBJ1-1	few	TRBD1	CASSLGTAGRVFF	TGTGCCAGCAGTTTGGGGACAGCGGGAAGGGTTTTCTTT
TRBV10-2	TRBJ2-1	many	TRBD2	CASSENSGRGRNEQFF	TGCGCCAGCAGTGAGAATAGCGGGAGGGGTAGGAATGAGCAGTTCTTC
TRBV9	TRBJ2-1	many	TRBD1	CASSAVGQGARGEQFF	TGTGCCAGCAGCGCTGTTGGACAGGGGGCAAGGGGTGAGCAGTTCTTC
TRBV12-3/TRBV12-4	TRBJ1-1	few	NA	CASSFKENTEAFF	TGTGCCAGCAGTTTTAAAGAGAACACTGAAGCTTTCTTT
TRBV2	TRBJ1-5	NA	NA	CASSESSYQPQHF	TGTGCCAGCAGTGAGAGTTCGTACCAGCCCCAGCATTTT
TRBV5-1	TRBJ2-6	many	TRBD1	CASSQGTASGANVLTF	TGCGCCAGCAGCCAAGGGACAGCCTCTGGGGCCAACGTCCTGACTTTC
TRBV23-1	TRBJ2-1	many	TRBD2	CASMGGTYNEQFF	TGCGCCAGCATGGGGGGGACCTACAATGAGCAGTTCTTC
TRBV4-1	TRBJ2-2	NA	NA	CASSQNLGSCFF	NA
TRBV28	TRBJ1-2	many	TRBD1	CATRTGVHYGYTF	TGTGCCACCCGGACAGGGGTTCACTATGGCTACACCTTC
TRBV6-5	TRBJ2-5	many	NA	CASSGGVSQYF	TGTGCCAGCAGTGGAGGGGTATCCCAGTACTTC
TRBV12-3/TRBV12-4	TRBJ2-7	few	NA	CASRPSLRDEQYF	TGTGCCAGCAGACCTAGTTTGAGGGACGAGCAGTACTTC
TRBV5-1	TRBJ2-1	many	TRBD2	CASSLLAGAGNEQFF	TGCGCCAGCAGCTTGCTAGCGGGAGCCGGTAATGAGCAGTTCTTC
TRBV6-5	TRBJ1-2	few	NA	CASSRDINYGYTF	TGTGCCAGCAGCCGGGACATTAACTATGGCTACACCTTC
TRBV29-1	TRBJ2-1	few	TRBD2	CSVLTSGSYNEQFF	TGCAGCGTCCTTACTAGCGGCTCCTACAATGAGCAGTTCTTC
TRBV12-3/TRBV12-4	TRBJ2-7	NA	TRBD1	CASRLTGGYEQYF	TGTGCCAGCAGGCTTACAGGGGGCTACGAGCAGTACTTC
TRBV12-3/TRBV12-4	TRBJ2-2	NA	TRBD1	CASSRQGNTGELFF	TGTGCCAGCAGTCGACAGGGGAACACCGGGGAGCTGTTTTTT
TRBV4-1	TRBJ2-3	many	TRBD2	CASSPERLAGAPADTQYF	TGCGCCAGCAGCCCTGAGCGACTAGCGGGGGCCCCCGCAGATACGCAGTATTTT
TRBV10-3	TRBJ2-1	many	NA	CAISELERVKNEQFF	TGTGCCATCAGTGAGCTGGAGAGAGTTAAGAATGAGCAGTTCTTC